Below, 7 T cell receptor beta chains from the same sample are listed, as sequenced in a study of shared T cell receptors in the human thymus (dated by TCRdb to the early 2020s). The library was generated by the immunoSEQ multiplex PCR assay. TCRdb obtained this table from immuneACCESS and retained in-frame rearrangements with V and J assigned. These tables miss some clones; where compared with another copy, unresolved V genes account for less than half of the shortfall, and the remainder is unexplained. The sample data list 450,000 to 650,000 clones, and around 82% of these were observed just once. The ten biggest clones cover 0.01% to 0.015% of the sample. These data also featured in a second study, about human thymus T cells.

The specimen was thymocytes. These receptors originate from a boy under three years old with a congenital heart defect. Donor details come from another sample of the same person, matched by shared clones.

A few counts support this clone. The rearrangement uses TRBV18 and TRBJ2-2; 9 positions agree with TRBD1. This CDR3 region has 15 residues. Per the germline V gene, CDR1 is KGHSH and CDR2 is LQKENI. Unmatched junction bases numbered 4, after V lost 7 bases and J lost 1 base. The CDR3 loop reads CASFPGQGNTGELFF. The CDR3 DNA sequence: TGTGCCAGCTTTCCGGGACAGGGGAACACCGGGGAGCTGTTTTTT.

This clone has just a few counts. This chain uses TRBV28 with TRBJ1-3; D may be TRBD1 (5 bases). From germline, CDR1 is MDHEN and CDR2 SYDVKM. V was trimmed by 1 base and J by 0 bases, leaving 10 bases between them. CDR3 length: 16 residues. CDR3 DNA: TGTGCCAGCAGTTTATCAGGGAAAAGCTCTGGAAACACCATATATTTT. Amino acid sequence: CASSLSGKSSGNTIYF. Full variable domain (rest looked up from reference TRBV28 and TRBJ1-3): DVKVTQSSRYLVKRTGEKVFLECVQDMDHENMFWYRQDPGLGLRLIYFSYDVKMKEKGDIPEGYSVSREKKERFSLILESASTNQTSMYLCASSLSGKSSGNTIYFGEGSWLTVV.

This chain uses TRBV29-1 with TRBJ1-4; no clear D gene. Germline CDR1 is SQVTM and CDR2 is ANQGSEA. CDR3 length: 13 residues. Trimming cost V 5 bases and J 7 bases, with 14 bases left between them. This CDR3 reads CSVREGGREKLFF. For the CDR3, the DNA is TGCAGCGTTCGGGAGGGAGGGCGTGAAAAACTGTTTTTT.

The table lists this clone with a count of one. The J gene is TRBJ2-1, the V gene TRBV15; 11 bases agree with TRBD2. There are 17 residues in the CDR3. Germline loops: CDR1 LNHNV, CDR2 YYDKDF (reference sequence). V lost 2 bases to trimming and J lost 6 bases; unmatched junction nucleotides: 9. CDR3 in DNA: TGTGCCACCAGCAGACCCCAACTAGCGGGAGTACCCAATGAGCAGTTCTTC. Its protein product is CATSRPQLAGVPNEQFF.

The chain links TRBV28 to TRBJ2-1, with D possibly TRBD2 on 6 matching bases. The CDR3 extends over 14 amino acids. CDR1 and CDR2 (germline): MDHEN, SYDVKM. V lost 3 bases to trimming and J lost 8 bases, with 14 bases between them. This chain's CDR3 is CASSLRGPGDEQFF. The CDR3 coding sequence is TGTGCCAGCAGTTTGCGTGGACCGGGGGATGAGCAGTTCTTC.

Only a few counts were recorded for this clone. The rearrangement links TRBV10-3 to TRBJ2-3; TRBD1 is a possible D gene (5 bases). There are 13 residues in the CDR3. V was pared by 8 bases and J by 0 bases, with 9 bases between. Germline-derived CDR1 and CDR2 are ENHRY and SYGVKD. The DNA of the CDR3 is TGTGCCATCTACAGGTCTAGCACAGATACGCAGTATTTT. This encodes CAIYRSSTDTQYF.

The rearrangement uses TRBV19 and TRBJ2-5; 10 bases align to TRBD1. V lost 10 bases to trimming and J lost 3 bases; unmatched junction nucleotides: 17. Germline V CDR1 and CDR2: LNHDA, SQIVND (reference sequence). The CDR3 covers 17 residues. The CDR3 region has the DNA TGTGCCACCAATTCCGGGACAGGGGACCTTTATGAAGAGACCCAGTACTTC. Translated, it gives CATNSGTGDLYEETQYF.